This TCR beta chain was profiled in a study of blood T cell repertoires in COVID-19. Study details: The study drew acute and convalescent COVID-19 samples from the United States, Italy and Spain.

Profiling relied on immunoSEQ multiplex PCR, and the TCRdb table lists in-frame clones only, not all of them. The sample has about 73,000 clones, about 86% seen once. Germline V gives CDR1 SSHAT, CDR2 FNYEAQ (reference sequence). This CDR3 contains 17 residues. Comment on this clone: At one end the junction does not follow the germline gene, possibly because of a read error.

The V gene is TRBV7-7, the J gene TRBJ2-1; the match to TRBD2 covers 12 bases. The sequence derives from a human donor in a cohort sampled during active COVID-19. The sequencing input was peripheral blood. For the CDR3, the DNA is TGTGCTAGCAGCCCGGTGCTAGCGGGGGGGCCCTGGAATGAGCAGTTCTTC. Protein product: CASSPVLAGGPWNEQFF.